Following are 17 T cell receptor beta chains from one sample sequenced in a study of spatial heterogeneity in lung cancer (dated by TCRdb to between 2017 and 2020). Receptor libraries were prepared by 5' RACE. The instrument given in TCRdb is NextSeq 500. TCRdb trimmed the raw reads at Q25, called clones with MiXCR and kept productive beta chains. Rows merge per CDR3 protein into single entries with the most common DNA and genes. The sample table shows hundreds of distinct CDR3 sequences, and 10% to 14% are seen once. The ten top clones hold less than 40% of the sample. The sample's time point label is to be understood as: sample taken at primary tumor resection. Sequencing used normal lung tissue next to the tumor, obtained at surgery. All receptors come from a male donor with early-stage non-small cell lung cancer.

By share, this clonotype counts as hyperexpanded. The V call is TRBV29-1, the J call TRBJ2-1; D is ambiguous. Trimming cost V 1 base and J 2 bases, with 12 bases left between them. Looked up from germline, CDR1 is SQVTM and CDR2 is ANQGSEA. The CDR3 spans 15 residues. The CDR3 loop reads CSVEGFTWAYNEQFF. CDR3 coding DNA: TGCAGCGTTGAAGGGTTTACGTGGGCCTACAATGAGCAGTTCTTC.

This clonotype is categorized as large. The chain joins TRBV11-2 to TRBJ2-1, with D perhaps matching TRBD2 (6 bases). CDR3 length equals 15 residues. Germline CDR1 reads SGHAT; CDR2 reads FQNNGV. Trimming shortened V by 1 base and J by 6 bases, and 13 bases separated the two germline ends. CDR3 region: CASSLAGLAPNEQFF. The CDR3 DNA sequence: TGTGCCAGCAGCTTAGCTGGGCTAGCGCCCAATGAGCAGTTCTTC.

In its sample, this clonotype ranks as medium-sized. This chain connects TRBV27 to TRBJ1-2, with 8 bases identical to TRBD1. This CDR3 region has 16 residues. Germline loops: CDR1 MNHEY, CDR2 SMNVEV (reference sequence). J lost 0 bases, V lost 5 bases, and 8 bases had no gene match. CDR3 bases: TGTGCCAGCAGTGTTCGGACAGGGCAAGCTAACTATGGCTACACCTTC. This sequence encodes CASSVRTGQANYGYTF.

By sample share, this clonotype is medium-sized. The chain is built from TRBV4-2 and TRBJ2-3; TRBD2 matches 9 bases. V lost 0 bases to trimming and J lost 4 bases; unmatched junction nucleotides: 5. Germline V CDR1 and CDR2: LGHNA, YNFKEQ. The length of the CDR3 is 16 residues. The CDR3 DNA is TGTGCCAGCAGCCAAGATCGCGGGGGGGCCGCAGATACGCAGTATTTT. This sequence encodes CASSQDRGGAADTQYF.

By share, this clonotype counts as large. The CDR3 DNA is TGTGCCAGCAGCGCGGACAGGATCTCTTCTGGAAACACCATATATTTT. This sequence encodes CASSADRISSGNTIYF. J is TRBJ1-3 and V is TRBV5-6; 7 bases match TRBD1. Germline trimming cut 4 bases from V and 1 base from J; bases unmatched to any gene: 8. The CDR3 is 16 residues long. Germline assignment: CDR1 SGHDT and CDR2 YYEEEE. The complete variable domain, with remaining parts taken from reference TRBV5-6 and TRBJ1-3, reads DAGVTQSPTHLIKTRGQQVTLRCSPKSGHDTVSWYQQALGQGPQFIFQYYEEEERQRGNFPDRFSGHQFPNYSSELNVNALLLGDSALYLCASSADRISSGNTIYFGEGSWLTVV.

This sequence joins TRBV6-6 and TRBJ2-1; 8 nucleotides align to TRBD1. V trimming: 7 bases; J trimming: 8 bases; junction bases outside the gene matches: 4. The CDR3 loop spans 12 amino acids. The germline gives CDR1 MNHNY, CDR2 SVGAGI (reference sequence). CDR3 sequence: CASMLDRDEQFF. The DNA for the CDR3 is TGTGCCAGCATGCTGGACAGGGATGAGCAGTTCTTC.

This clonotype is termed medium-sized. This sequence joins TRBV12-3 or TRBV12-4 and TRBJ2-4; 9 bases line up with TRBD1. This CDR3 comprises 18 residues. The V and J ends lost 5 bases and 1 base, in that order; junction bases with no gene match: 12. The CDR3 loop reads CASSRTGVAIEAKNIQYF. The CDR3 DNA follows: TGTGCCAGCAGTCGGACAGGGGTGGCTATCGAGGCCAAAAACATTCAGTACTTC.

This clonotype was counted ten times or more. The genes are TRBV28 and TRBJ1-5; tentatively, D is TRBD1 (6 bases). There are 15 residues in the CDR3. Germline V lookup: CDR1 MDHEN, CDR2 SYDVKM. V was shortened by 7 bases and J by 4 bases, with 17 bases between the two germline ends. In DNA, the CDR3 is TGTGCCAGCAAACCTCAGGGGCGAGTTAATCAGCCCCAGCATTTT. Amino acid sequence: CASKPQGRVNQPQHF. The variable domain in full, completed from reference TRBV28 and TRBJ1-5, reads DVKVTQSSRYLVKRTGEKVFLECVQDMDHENMFWYRQDPGLGLRLIYFSYDVKMKEKGDIPEGYSVSREKKERFSLILESASTNQTSMYLCASKPQGRVNQPQHFGDGTRLSIL.

This clonotype is a singleton in its sample. The V and J genes are TRBV6-5 and TRBJ2-7, with D perhaps TRBD1 or TRBD2 (5 bases each). V lost 7 bases to trimming and J lost 3 bases, with 13 bases between them. The CDR3 totals 13 residues. From germline, CDR1 is MNHEY and CDR2 SVGAGI. CDR3 DNA: TGTGCCAGCATCCTCCGGGACCGCTACGAGCAGTACTTC. This codes for CASILRDRYEQYF.

The table lists this clonotype with many counts. V and J are TRBV27 and TRBJ1-1, with D tentatively TRBD1 (5 bases). Trimming pared 4 bases from V and 5 bases from J, leaving 11 bases between. The germline V gene has CDR1 MNHEY and CDR2 SMNVEV (reference sequence). This CDR3 has 13 amino acids. DNA of the CDR3: TGTGCCAGCAGTTGGGGGGTTGAGACTGAAGCTTTCTTT. It translates to CASSWGVETEAFF.

By share, this clonotype counts as large. The chain has TRBV12-3 or TRBV12-4 and TRBJ2-2; the D is unclear. The CDR3 covers 15 residues. V gave up 5 bases and J gave up 3 bases, with 13 bases separating them. The CDR3 coding sequence is TGTGCCAGCAGTATCCGGAAGGGCGACACCGGGGAGCTGTTTTTT. This codes for CASSIRKGDTGELFF.

In its sample, this clonotype ranks as large. The V and J genes are TRBV6-6 and TRBJ1-4; no firm D call. This CDR3 spans 16 amino acids. Looked up from germline, CDR1 is MNHNY and CDR2 is SVGAGI (reference sequence). Deletions cut 8 bases from V and 3 bases from J, with 19 bases between. The CDR3 here is CASGPEGIVANEKLFF. In nucleotides, the CDR3 is TGTGCCAGCGGTCCCGAGGGTATCGTAGCTAATGAAAAACTGTTTTTT.

The V and J genes are TRBV9 and TRBJ2-5; perhaps TRBD2 as D (5 bases). The V gene lost 1 base and the J gene lost 3 bases, with 7 bases spanning the gap. In germline, CDR1 is SGDLS, CDR2 YYNGEE. The CDR3 sequence is 13 residues long. CDR3 residues: CASSVRGEETQYF. The CDR3 nucleotides read TGTGCCAGCAGCGTACGGGGAGAAGAGACCCAGTACTTC.

By frequency in the sample, this clonotype is medium-sized. The chain combines TRBV6-5 with TRBJ2-3, with D possibly matching TRBD1 (5 bases). The CDR3 loop spans 14 amino acids. V was shortened by 0 bases and J by 1 base, with 5 bases between the two germline ends. Per germline, CDR1 MNHEY and CDR2 SVGAGI. Written as DNA, the CDR3 is TGTGCCAGCAGTTACTCCAGGGGCACAGATACGCAGTATTTT. It is translated as CASSYSRGTDTQYF.

This clonotype is classed as medium-sized (0.01 to 0.1%). CDR3 protein: CASSPGGGSGVGNIQYF. The CDR3 DNA reads TGTGCCAGCAGCCCCGGGGGCGGGAGCGGAGTAGGAAACATTCAGTACTTC. The chain links TRBV5-4 to TRBJ2-4; D is possibly TRBD2 (7 bases). Germline CDR1 and CDR2: SGHNT and YYREEE (reference sequence). V was clipped by 4 bases and J by 6 bases, with 23 bases between them. There are 17 residues in the CDR3.

In its sample, this clonotype ranks as medium-sized. CDR3 sequence (DNA): TGTGCCAGCAGCTCTGGACTAGCGACACTAGACTACAATGAGCAGTTCTTC. It specifies CASSSGLATLDYNEQFF. The J gene is TRBJ2-1, the V gene TRBV13, with 9 bases identical to TRBD2. The length of the CDR3 is 17 residues. Per germline, CDR1 PRHDT and CDR2 FYEKMQ (reference sequence). The J segment lost 3 bases and the V segment lost 4 bases, leaving 10 bases of the junction unmatched.

This clonotype is medium-sized (0.01 to 0.1%) within its sample. The rearrangement uses TRBV3-1 and TRBJ1-1, with 8 bases aligning to TRBD1. V shed 5 bases and J 0 bases; nucleotides not matched to a gene: 5. Germline loops: CDR1 LGHDT, CDR2 YNNKEL (reference sequence). The CDR3 sequence is 15 residues long. The CDR3 is CASSRRQGMNTEAFF. CDR3 nucleotides: TGTGCCAGCAGCAGAAGACAGGGGATGAACACTGAAGCTTTCTTT. Based on the CDR3 plus reference TRBV3-1 and TRBJ1-1, the full variable domain is DTAVSQTPKYLVTQMGNDKSIKCEQNLGHDTMYWYKQDSKKFLKIMFSYNNKELIINETVPNRFSPKSPDKAHLNLHINSLELGDSAVYFCASSRRQGMNTEAFFGQGTRLTVV.